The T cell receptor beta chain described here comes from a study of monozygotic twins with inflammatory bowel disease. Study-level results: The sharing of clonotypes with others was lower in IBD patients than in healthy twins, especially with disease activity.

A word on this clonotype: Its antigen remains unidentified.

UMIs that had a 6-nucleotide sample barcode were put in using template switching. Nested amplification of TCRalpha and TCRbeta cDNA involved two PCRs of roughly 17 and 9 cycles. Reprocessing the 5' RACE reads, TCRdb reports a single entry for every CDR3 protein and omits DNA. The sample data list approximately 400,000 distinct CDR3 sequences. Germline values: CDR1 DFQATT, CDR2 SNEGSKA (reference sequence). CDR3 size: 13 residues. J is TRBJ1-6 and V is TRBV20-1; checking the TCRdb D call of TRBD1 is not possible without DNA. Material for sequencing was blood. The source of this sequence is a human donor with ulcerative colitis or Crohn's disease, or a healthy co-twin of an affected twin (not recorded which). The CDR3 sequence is CSVSTGDNSPLHF.